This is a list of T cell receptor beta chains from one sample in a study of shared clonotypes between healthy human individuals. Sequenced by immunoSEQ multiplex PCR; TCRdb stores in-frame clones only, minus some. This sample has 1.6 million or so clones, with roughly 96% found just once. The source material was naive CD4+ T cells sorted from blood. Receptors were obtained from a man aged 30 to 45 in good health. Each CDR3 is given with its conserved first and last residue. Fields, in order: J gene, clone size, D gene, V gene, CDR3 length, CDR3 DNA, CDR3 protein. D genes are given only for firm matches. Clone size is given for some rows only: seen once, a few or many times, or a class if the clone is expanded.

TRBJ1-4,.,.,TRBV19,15,TGTGCCAGTAGCCGAACTACTCTGTCCACCGAAAAACTGTTTTTT,CASSRTTLSTEKLFF
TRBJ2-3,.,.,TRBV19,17,TGTGCCAGTAGTATAGATTCCGGGACATCTTTTAGGGATACGCAGTATTTT,CASSIDSGTSFRDTQYF
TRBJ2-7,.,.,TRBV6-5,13,TGTGCCAGCAGTTGGGACAACCACTACGAGCAGTACTTC,CASSWDNHYEQYF
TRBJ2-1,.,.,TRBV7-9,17,TGTGCCAGCAGCTTAAGGTCTCTGGGGACTGTTAATAATGAGCAGTTCTTC,CASSLRSLGTVNNEQFF
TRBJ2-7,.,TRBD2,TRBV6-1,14,TGTGCCAGCAGTGTAATCCGGACTAGCTACGAGCAGTACTTC,CASSVIRTSYEQYF
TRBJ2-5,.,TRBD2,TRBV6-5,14,TGTGCCAGCAGTCGGGACTACTATATAGAGACCCAGTACTTC,CASSRDYYIETQYF
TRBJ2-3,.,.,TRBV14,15,TGTGCCAGCAGCCAAGATCCCGCTACCGCAGATACGCAGTATTTT,CASSQDPATADTQYF
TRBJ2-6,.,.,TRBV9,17,TGTGCCAGCAGCGGGGGGACTGGTACCTCTGGGGCCAACGTCCTGACTTTC,CASSGGTGTSGANVLTF
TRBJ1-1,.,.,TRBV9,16,TGTGCCAGCAGCTCCGAGGCGGGGGGTGGGAACACTGAAGCTTTCTTT,CASSSEAGGGNTEAFF
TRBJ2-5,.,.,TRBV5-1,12,TGCGCCAGCAGCTCCGGAGTAGAGACCCAGTACTTC,CASSSGVETQYF
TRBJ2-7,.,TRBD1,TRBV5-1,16,TGCGCCAGCAGCTTGAAAGGACAGGGAGTACCCTACGAGCAGTACTTC,CASSLKGQGVPYEQYF
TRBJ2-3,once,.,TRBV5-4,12,TGTGCCAGCAGTTCTAGCACAGATACGCAGTATTTT,CASSSSTDTQYF
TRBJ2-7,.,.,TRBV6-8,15,TGTGCCAGCAACCCTCTGCGCGGGGGCCCCTACGAGCAGTACTTC,CASNPLRGGPYEQYF
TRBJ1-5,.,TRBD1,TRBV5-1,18,TGCGCCAGCAGCCCCCGGTGGACAGGGGGCCCCTTCAATCAGCCCCAGCATTTT,CASSPRWTGGPFNQPQHF
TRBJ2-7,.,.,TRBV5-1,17,TGCGCCAGCCCAGTGCTTCAGGGGCACCCCTCCAAGGGGGAGCAGTACTTC,CASPVLQGHPSKGEQYF
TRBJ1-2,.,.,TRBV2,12,TGTGCCAGCAGTCGACAGGTCTTAGGCTACACCTTC,CASSRQVLGYTF
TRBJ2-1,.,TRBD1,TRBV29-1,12,TGCAGCGTTGGGACAGGGGTCGTCCCCCAGTTCTTC,CSVGTGVVPQFF
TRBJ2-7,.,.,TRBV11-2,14,TGTGCCAGCAGCCCCTCGGACAGATACTACGAGCAGTACTTC,CASSPSDRYYEQYF
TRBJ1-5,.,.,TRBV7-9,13,TGTGCCAGCAGCTTATCAATAAATCAGCCCCAGCATTTT,CASSLSINQPQHF
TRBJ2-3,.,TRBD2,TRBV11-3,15,TGTGCCAGCAGCTTTCGGGGGGGGGACACAGATACGCAGTATTTT,CASSFRGGDTDTQYF
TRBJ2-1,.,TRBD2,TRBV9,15,TGTGCCAGCAGCGTAGACGGCGGGAGGGACAATGAGCAGTTCTTC,CASSVDGGRDNEQFF
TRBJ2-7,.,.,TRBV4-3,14,TGCGCCAGCAGCCAATCCGGGCGGGCCTACGAGCAGTACTTC,CASSQSGRAYEQYF
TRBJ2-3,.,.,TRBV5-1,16,TGCGCCAGCAGCTTGGCCCCGGCGGATTCGGGAGATACGCAGTATTTT,CASSLAPADSGDTQYF
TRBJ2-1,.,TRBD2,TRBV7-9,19,TGTGCCAGCAGCCCGCGGGGGGGGCGGACTAGCGGGAGGATAGATGAGCAGTTCTTC,CASSPRGGRTSGRIDEQFF
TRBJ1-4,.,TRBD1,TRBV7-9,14,TGTGCCAGCACCTTACAGGGGAGCAACGAAAAACTGTTTTTT,CASTLQGSNEKLFF
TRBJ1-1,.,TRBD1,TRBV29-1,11,TGCAGCGCGAGGGGACAGCAGAAAGCTTTCTTT,CSARGQQKAFF
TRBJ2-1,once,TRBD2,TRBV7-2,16,TGTGCCAGCAGCTTAAAAGCGGGATTCTCCTACAATGAGCAGTTCTTC,CASSLKAGFSYNEQFF
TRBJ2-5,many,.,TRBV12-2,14,TGTGCAAGTCGCTTAGGGTTAAATGAAGAGACCCAGTACTTC,CASRLGLNEETQYF